A selection of T cell receptor beta chains follows, all from one sample in a study of T cell changes during pregnancy in multiple sclerosis. Some clones are missing from TCRdb's copy, which holds only in-frame ones; the method was immunoSEQ multiplex PCR. The sample records around 40,000 clones, approximately 92% being singletons. Sequenced here: CD4+ T cells from peripheral blood mononuclear cells, sampled in the second trimester of pregnancy. Receptor source: a female donor in good health, enrolled as a control in a pregnancy study. Both conserved end residues are part of each CDR3. A D gene is named only where the DNA matches it firmly. Clone sizes are given selectively: once, few, many, or a class where the clone is expanded.

v_call,j_call,d_call,clone_size,cdr3_aa,cdr3_nt
TRBV5-6,TRBJ2-7,.,.,CASSLGGQGYEQYF,TGTGCCAGCAGCTTGGGGGGCCAGGGTTACGAGCAGTACTTC
TRBV4-3,TRBJ2-1,TRBD2,.,CASSGSSYNEQFF,TGCGCCAGTAGCGGGAGCTCCTACAATGAGCAGTTCTTC
TRBV2,TRBJ1-2,.,.,CASSPDRPLGYTF,TGTGCCAGCAGTCCCGACAGGCCCCTGGGCTACACCTTC
TRBV30,TRBJ2-1,.,.,CAWSGPSPADEQFF,TGTGCCTGGAGTGGCCCTAGTCCGGCGGATGAGCAGTTCTTC
TRBV28,TRBJ2-4,.,.,CASSTGLEANIQYF,TGTGCCAGCAGTACCGGGCTGGAGGCTAACATTCAGTACTTC
TRBV25-1,TRBJ1-2,.,.,CASSATGANYGYTF,TGTGCCAGCAGTGCGACAGGAGCTAACTATGGCTACACCTTC
TRBV29-1,TRBJ2-5,.,.,CSVPATSLVTQYF,TGCAGCGTGCCGGCGACTAGTCTAGTGACCCAGTACTTC
TRBV30,TRBJ2-3,.,few,CAWSNDAHTDTQYF,TGTGCCTGGAGCAATGATGCGCACACAGATACGCAGTATTTT
TRBV27,TRBJ1-2,.,once,CASSIRFGGHGYTF,TGTGCCAGCAGTATACGATTCGGGGGTCATGGCTACACCTTC
TRBV29-1,TRBJ2-7,TRBD1,.,CSPWDRSPYEQYF,TGCAGCCCTTGGGACAGGTCCCCTTACGAGCAGTACTTC
TRBV18,TRBJ1-1,TRBD1,.,CASLPGQGNTEAFF,TGTGCCAGCTTACCGGGACAGGGGAACACTGAAGCTTTCTTT
TRBV12-5,TRBJ2-5,.,.,CASGLVPNEMYQETQYF,TGTGCTAGTGGTTTGGTACCCAACGAGATGTACCAAGAGACCCAGTACTTC
TRBV5-1,TRBJ2-1,.,.,CASGLAFGGFNNEQFF,TGCGCCAGTGGCCTTGCTTTCGGGGGTTTCAACAATGAGCAGTTCTTC
TRBV28,TRBJ2-3,TRBD2,.,CASSLPAGGTSTDTQYF,TGTGCCAGCAGTTTACCTGCGGGAGGAACTAGCACAGATACGCAGTATTTT
TRBV19,TRBJ2-1,.,.,CASSMGQGGRYNEQFF,TGTGCCAGTAGTATGGGTCAGGGGGGCAGATACAATGAGCAGTTCTTC
TRBV5-1,TRBJ2-7,TRBD1,.,CASSRTGGSEQYF,TGCGCCAGTTCCCGGACAGGGGGGAGCGAGCAGTACTTC
TRBV18,TRBJ1-1,TRBD1,few,CASSPDRGLEAFF,TGTGCCAGCTCACCGGACAGGGGCCTTGAAGCTTTCTTT